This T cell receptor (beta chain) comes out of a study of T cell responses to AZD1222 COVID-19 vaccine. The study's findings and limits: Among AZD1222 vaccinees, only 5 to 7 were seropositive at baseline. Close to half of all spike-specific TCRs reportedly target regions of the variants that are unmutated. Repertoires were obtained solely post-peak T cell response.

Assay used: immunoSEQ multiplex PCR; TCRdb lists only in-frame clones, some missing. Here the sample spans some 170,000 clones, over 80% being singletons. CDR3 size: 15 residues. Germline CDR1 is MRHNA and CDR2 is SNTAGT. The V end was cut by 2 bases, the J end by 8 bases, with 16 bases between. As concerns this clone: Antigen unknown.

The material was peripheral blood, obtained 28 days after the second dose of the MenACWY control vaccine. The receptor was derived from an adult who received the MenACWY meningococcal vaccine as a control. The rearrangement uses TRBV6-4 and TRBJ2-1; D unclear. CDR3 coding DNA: TGTGCCAGCAGTGACCCCCCCGGGTCGAACCATGAGCAGTTCTTC. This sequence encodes CASSDPPGSNHEQFF.